These 4 T cell receptor beta chains were sequenced from one sample in a study of T cell responses to AZD1222 COVID-19 vaccine. This table comes from immunoSEQ multiplex PCR, and its TCRdb copy is limited to in-frame clones, with some not included. The sample contains 140,000 to 150,000 clones, 90% to 95% of which appear only once. Specimen: peripheral blood, collected after recovery from COVID-19. The receptor set was obtained from an adult who had recovered from COVID-19.

The rearrangement links TRBV5-1 to TRBJ1-4, with D unresolved. Trimming took 7 bases from V and 5 from J, leaving 15 bases between them. Germline V gene lookup returns CDR1 SGHRS and CDR2 YFSETQ. The CDR3 totals 14 residues. The CDR3 DNA follows: TGCGCCAGCTCTTCAAGCAGGACGAATGAAAAACTGTTTTTT. This sequence encodes CASSSSRTNEKLFF.

The sample holds one count of this clone. The chain uses TRBV28 and TRBJ2-1; TRBD2 matches at 16 bases. Germline CDR1 and CDR2: MDHEN and SYDVKM. After removal of 3 bases from V and 2 bases from J, the junction contained 13 bases not matched to a gene. The CDR3 is made up of 21 amino acids. The CDR3 here is CASSFAGTSGRVKRTYNEQFF. The CDR3 DNA is TGTGCCAGCAGTTTTGCCGGGACTAGCGGGAGGGTTAAGCGGACCTACAATGAGCAGTTCTTC.

The chain is built from TRBV28 and TRBJ1-4, with D possibly being TRBD1 (6 bases). The CDR3 extends over 16 amino acids. Trimming left V 5 bases short and J 3 bases short, with 16 bases between. The germline gives CDR1 MDHEN, CDR2 SYDVKM. CDR3 DNA sequence: TGTGCCAGCAGTCTGGCGCAGGGGATGGCTAATGAAAAACTGTTTTTT. Translating gives CASSLAQGMANEKLFF.

CDR3 protein: CASRRGQGYEQYF. CDR3 sequence (DNA): TGTGCCAGCAGACGGGGACAGGGCTACGAGCAGTACTTC. The chain uses TRBV12-3 or TRBV12-4 and TRBJ2-7; 9 bases line up with TRBD1. V was pared by 6 bases and J by 3 bases, with 3 bases of the junction left unmatched. The CDR3 runs to 13 residues.